This TCR beta chain was profiled in a study of monozygotic twins with inflammatory bowel disease. Template switching added UMIs carrying a 6-nucleotide sample barcode. From its re-call of the 5' RACE reads, TCRdb lists each CDR3 protein once, without DNA. The repertoire table contains about 450,000 distinct CDR3 sequences. Points from the study as a whole: In patient repertoires, differing immunosuppressive treatments may have added some variability.

There are 15 residues in the CDR3. CDR1 and CDR2 (germline): SGHRS, YFSETQ. A note on this clonotype: What it binds is not known.

The template was total RNA from whole blood, with no T cell sorting. The sample was blood. The clonotype was recovered from a human donor with ulcerative colitis or Crohn's disease, or a healthy co-twin of an affected twin (not recorded which). V gene TRBV5-1 combines with J gene TRBJ1-1; no DNA is available, so the TRBD1 call from TCRdb remains unchecked. CDR3 loop: CASSPTGTLNTEAFF. Variable domain in full (rest from reference TRBV5-1 and TRBJ1-1): KAGVTQTPRYLIKTRGQQVTLSCSPISGHRSVSWYQQTPGQGLQFLFEYFSETQRNKGNFPGRFSGRQFSNSRSEMNVSTLELGDSALYLCASSPTGTLNTEAFFGQGTRLTVV.